This TCR beta chain was found in a study of blood T cell repertoires in COVID-19. Study-wide context: Whether acute or convalescent, the COVID-19 samples came from the United States, Italy and Spain.

V shed 0 bases and J 7 bases; nucleotides not matched to a gene: 5. Germline-derived CDR1 and CDR2 are SEHNR and FQNEAQ (reference sequence). The CDR3 has 16 amino acids. Generated by immunoSEQ multiplex PCR, the TCRdb table keeps only in-frame clones and is missing some. Altogether more than 450,000 clones are present, about nine tenths being singletons, with the ten largest covering under 0.75%. In this sample, this clone turned up a few times. The sequence derives from a woman aged 18-35 years who had recovered from COVID-19. Sample: PBMCs or T cells enriched from blood (not recorded which). V is TRBV7-9 and J is TRBJ2-2; 10 bases match TRBD1. The CDR3 loop reads CASSLAGQGENGELFF. In nucleotides, the CDR3 is TGTGCCAGCAGCTTAGCAGGACAGGGGGAAAACGGGGAGCTGTTTTTT. Combining the CDR3 with reference TRBV7-9 and TRBJ2-2 gives the whole variable domain DTGVSQNPRHKITKRGQNVTFRCDPISEHNRLYWYRQTLGQGPEFLTYFQNEAQLEKSRLLSDRFSAERPKGSFSTLEIQRTEQGDSAMYLCASSLAGQGENGELFFGEGSRLTVL.